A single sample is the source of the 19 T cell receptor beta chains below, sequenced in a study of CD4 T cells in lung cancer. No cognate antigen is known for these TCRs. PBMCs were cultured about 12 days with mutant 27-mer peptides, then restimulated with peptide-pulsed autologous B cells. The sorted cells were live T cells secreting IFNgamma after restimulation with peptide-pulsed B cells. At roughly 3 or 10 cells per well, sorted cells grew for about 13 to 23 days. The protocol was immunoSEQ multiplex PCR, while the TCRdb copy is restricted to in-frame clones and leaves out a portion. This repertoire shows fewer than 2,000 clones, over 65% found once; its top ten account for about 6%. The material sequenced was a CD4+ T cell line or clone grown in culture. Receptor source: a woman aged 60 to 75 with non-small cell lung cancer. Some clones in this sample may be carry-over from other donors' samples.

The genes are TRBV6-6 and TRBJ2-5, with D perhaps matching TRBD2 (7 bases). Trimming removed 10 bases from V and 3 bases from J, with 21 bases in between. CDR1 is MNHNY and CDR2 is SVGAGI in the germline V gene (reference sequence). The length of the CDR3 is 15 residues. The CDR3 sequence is CATQPGGSGKETQYF. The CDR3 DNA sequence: TGTGCCACCCAACCGGGGGGCAGTGGTAAAGAGACCCAGTACTTC.

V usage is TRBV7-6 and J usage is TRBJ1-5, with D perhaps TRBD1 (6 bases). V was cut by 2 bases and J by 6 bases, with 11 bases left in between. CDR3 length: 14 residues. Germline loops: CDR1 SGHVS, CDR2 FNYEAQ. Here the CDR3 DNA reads TGTGCCAGCAGCTTATCAGGGGTGGGTCAGCCCCAGCATTTT. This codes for CASSLSGVGQPQHF. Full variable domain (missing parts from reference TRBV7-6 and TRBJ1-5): GAGVSQSPRYKVTKRGQDVALRCDPISGHVSLYWYRQALGQGPEFLTYFNYEAQQDKSGLPNDRFSAERPEGSISTLTIQRTEQRDSAMYRCASSLSGVGQPQHFGDGTRLSIL.

DNA of the CDR3: TGTGCCAGCAGCCGGAACCCCACGGGACAGGGGGTCGAGCAGTACTTC. This encodes CASSRNPTGQGVEQYF. The chain recombines TRBV5-4 with TRBJ2-7, with 11 bases identical to TRBD1. V trimming: 4 bases; J trimming: 6 bases; junction bases outside the gene matches: 12. The V gene's germline CDR1 is SGHNT and CDR2 YYREEE (reference sequence). The CDR3 totals 16 residues.

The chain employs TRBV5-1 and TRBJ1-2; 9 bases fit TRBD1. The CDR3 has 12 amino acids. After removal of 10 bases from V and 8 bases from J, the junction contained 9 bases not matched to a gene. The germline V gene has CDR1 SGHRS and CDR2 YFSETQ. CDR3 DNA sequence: TGCGCCTCACGGACAGGGGAGAAGGGCTACACCTTC. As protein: CASRTGEKGYTF.

In DNA, the CDR3 is TGTGCCAGCAGCCCCCCCTCCCCGGAGAGGGACCCCTACGAGCAGTACTTC. This sequence encodes CASSPPSPERDPYEQYF. This chain joins TRBV13 and TRBJ2-7, with D perhaps given as TRBD1 or TRBD2 (5 bases each). Trimming cost V 5 bases and J 2 bases, with 22 bases left between them. This CDR3 spans 17 amino acids. Germline V gene lookup returns CDR1 PRHDT and CDR2 FYEKMQ (reference sequence).

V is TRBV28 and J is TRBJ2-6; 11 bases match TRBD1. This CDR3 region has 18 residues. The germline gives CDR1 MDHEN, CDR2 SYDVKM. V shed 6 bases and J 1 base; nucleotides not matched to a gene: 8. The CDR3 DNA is TGTGCCAGCAGCCTGGGAGGACAGGGGGCATCTGGGGCCAACGTCCTGACTTTC. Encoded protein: CASSLGGQGASGANVLTF.

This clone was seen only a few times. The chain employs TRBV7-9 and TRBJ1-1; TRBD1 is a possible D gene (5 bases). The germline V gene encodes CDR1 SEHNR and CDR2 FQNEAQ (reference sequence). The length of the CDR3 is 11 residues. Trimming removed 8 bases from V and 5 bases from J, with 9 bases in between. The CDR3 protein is CASYWGTEAFF. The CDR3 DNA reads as TGTGCCAGCTACTGGGGGACTGAAGCTTTCTTT.

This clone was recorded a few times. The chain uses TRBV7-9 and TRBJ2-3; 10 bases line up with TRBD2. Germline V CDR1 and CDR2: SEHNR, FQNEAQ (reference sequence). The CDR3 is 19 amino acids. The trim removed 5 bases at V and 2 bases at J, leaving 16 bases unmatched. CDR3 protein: CASSPAGLQRGGPTDTQYF. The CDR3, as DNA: TGTGCCAGCAGCCCCGCGGGCCTTCAGCGGGGGGGCCCCACAGATACGCAGTATTTT.

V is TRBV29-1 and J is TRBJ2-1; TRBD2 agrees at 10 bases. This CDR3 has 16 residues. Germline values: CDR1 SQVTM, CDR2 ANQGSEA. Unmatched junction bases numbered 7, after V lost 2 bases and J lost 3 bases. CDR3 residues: CSVELSTSGVYNEQFF. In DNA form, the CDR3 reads TGCAGCGTTGAATTAAGTACTAGCGGGGTCTACAATGAGCAGTTCTTC.

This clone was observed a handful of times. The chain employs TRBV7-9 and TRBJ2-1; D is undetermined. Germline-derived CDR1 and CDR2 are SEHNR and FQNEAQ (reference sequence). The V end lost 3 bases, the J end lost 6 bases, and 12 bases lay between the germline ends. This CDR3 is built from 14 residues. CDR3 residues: CASSFLMPSNEQFF. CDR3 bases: TGTGCCAGCAGCTTTTTGATGCCCTCCAATGAGCAGTTCTTC.

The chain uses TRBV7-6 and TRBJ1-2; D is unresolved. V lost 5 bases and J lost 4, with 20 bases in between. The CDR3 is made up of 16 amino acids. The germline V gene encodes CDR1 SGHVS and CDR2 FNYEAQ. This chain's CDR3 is CASSTTPSRKTYGYTF. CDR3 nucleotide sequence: TGTGCCAGCAGCACGACGCCATCTCGAAAGACCTATGGCTACACCTTC.

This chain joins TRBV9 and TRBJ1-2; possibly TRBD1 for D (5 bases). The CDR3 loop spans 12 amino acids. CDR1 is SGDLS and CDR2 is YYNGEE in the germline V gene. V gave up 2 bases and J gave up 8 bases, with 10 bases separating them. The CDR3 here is CASSVGGSGYTF. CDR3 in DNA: TGTGCCAGCAGCGTTGGGGGGAGCGGCTACACCTTC.

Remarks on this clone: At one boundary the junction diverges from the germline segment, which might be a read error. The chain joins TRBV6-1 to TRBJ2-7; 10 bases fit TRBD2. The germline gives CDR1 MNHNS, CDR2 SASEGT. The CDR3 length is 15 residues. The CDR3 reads CASSQAGGISYEQYF. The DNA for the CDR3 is TGTGCCAGCAGTCAAGCGGGGGGGATCTCCTACGAGCAGTACTTC.

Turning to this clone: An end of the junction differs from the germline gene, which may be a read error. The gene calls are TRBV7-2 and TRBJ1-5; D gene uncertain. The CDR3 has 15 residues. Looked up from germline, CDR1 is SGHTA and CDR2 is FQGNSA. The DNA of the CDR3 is TGTGCCAGCAGCCTAGGGTCGCGTAGCAATCAGCTCCAGCATTTT. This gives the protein CASSLGSRSNQLQHF.

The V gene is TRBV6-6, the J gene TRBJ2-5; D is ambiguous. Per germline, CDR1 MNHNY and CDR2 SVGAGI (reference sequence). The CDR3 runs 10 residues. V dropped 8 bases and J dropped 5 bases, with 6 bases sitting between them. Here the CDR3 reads CASGWETQYF. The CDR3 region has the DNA TGTGCCAGCGGTTGGGAGACCCAGTACTTC.

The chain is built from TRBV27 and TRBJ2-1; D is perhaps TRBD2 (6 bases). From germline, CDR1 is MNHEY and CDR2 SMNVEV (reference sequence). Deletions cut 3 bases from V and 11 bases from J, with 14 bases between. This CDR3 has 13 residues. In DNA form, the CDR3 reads TGTGCCAGCAGTTTTAAACGGGGGTCTCAGCAGTTCTTC. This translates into CASSFKRGSQQFF.

The CDR3 DNA reads as TGTGCCATCACTCCGGGAACGGGACATAATGAGCAGTTCTTC. Residues: CAITPGTGHNEQFF. The rearrangement links TRBV10-3 to TRBJ2-1, with D perhaps TRBD1 (6 bases). Trimming cost V 7 bases and J 7 bases, with 17 bases left between them. The CDR3 runs 14 residues. The V gene's germline CDR1 is ENHRY and CDR2 SYGVKD.

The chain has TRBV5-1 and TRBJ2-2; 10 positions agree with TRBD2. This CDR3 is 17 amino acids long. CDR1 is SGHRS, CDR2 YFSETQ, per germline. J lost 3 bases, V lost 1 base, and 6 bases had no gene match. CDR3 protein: CASSLLAGGGDTGELFF. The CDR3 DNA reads TGCGCCAGCAGCTTGTTAGCGGGAGGCGGAGACACCGGGGAGCTGTTTTTT.

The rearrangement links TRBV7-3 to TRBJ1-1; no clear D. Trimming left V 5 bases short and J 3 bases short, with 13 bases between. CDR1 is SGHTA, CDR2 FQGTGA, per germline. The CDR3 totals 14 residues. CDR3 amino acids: CASSLRFRDTEAFF. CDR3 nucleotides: TGTGCCAGCAGCCTACGGTTTCGTGACACTGAAGCTTTCTTT.